This is a list of T cell receptor beta chains from one sample in a study of cytomegalovirus exposure and HLA in healthy donors. Data came from immunoSEQ multiplex PCR; TCRdb stores just in-frame clones and leaves some out. The sample has tens of thousands of clones, roughly 65% seen once. Input material: PBMCs. These receptors all stem from a male donor in good health and CMV-seropositive. Both conserved end residues are part of each CDR3. D genes are given only for firm matches. Expanded clones are given a class, and other clones once, few, many or no size at all.

v_call,j_call,clone_size,d_call,cdr3_aa,cdr3_nt
TRBV19,TRBJ2-2,-,-,CASSISSGELFF,TGTGCCAGTAGTATCAGTTCCGGGGAGCTGTTTTTT
TRBV6-6,TRBJ2-4,-,-,CASSSDLIIQYF,TGTGCCAGCAGTTCCGACTTGATCATTCAGTACTTC
TRBV7-8,TRBJ1-6,once,-,CASSKAAGLNSPLHF,TGTGCCAGCAGTAAAGCCGCGGGGCTGAATTCACCCCTCCACTTT
TRBV5-8,TRBJ2-7,-,TRBD2,CASSLRGLVTYEQYF,TGTGCCAGCAGCCTCCGCGGACTAGTAACCTACGAGCAGTACTTC
TRBV30,TRBJ1-3,-,-,CAWSVQGLGNTIYF,TGTGCCTGGAGTGTTCAGGGGCTCGGAAACACCATATATTTT
TRBV19,TRBJ2-6,-,TRBD1,CASVDRAGANVLTF,TGTGCCAGCGTTGACAGGGCTGGGGCCAACGTCCTGACTTTC
TRBV5-8,TRBJ2-3,-,-,CASSLDAFPGDTQYF,TGTGCCAGCAGCTTGGACGCCTTTCCGGGGGATACGCAGTATTTT
TRBV6-5,TRBJ2-7,-,TRBD1,CASSFDRGHDEQYF,TGTGCCAGCAGTTTTGACAGGGGGCACGACGAGCAGTACTTC
TRBV10-3,TRBJ2-2,few,TRBD1,CAIMKTGTGVTGELFF,TGTGCCATCATGAAGACCGGGACAGGGGTCACCGGGGAGCTGTTTTTT
TRBV10-2,TRBJ2-1,-,-,CASSQSGGQFF,TGCGCCAGCAGTCAATCCGGGGGGCAGTTCTTC
TRBV28,TRBJ1-1,-,TRBD1,CASSLLRGKGTEAFF,TGTGCCAGCAGTTTACTCAGGGGGAAGGGCACTGAAGCTTTCTTT
TRBV6-6,TRBJ2-7,few,-,CASSYPQTGVYEQYF,TGTGCCAGCAGTTACCCCCAGACAGGAGTCTACGAGCAGTACTTC
TRBV2,TRBJ2-7,-,-,CASSSDWAYEQYF,TGTGCCAGCAGTTCGGACTGGGCCTACGAGCAGTACTTC